These 26 T cell receptor beta chains share one sample of origin, sequenced in a study of shared clonotypes between healthy human individuals. The protocol was immunoSEQ multiplex PCR, while the TCRdb copy is restricted to in-frame clones and leaves out a portion. This table has fewer than 3 million clones, roughly 92% appearing once. Sample: naive CD4+ T cells from PBMCs. This sample's subset: CD45RA+ positively selected. The source is a young man in good health. Some clones in this sample may be carry-over from other donors' samples.

This clone was observed a few times. The chain uses TRBV18 and TRBJ1-1, with D tentatively TRBD1 (5 bases). The germline V gene encodes CDR1 KGHSH and CDR2 LQKENI. The CDR3 covers 17 residues. Between the trimmed V and J ends, which lost 6 bases and 0 bases, there was a span of 20 bases. The CDR3 loop is CASSLRGVPTMNTEAFF. The CDR3 DNA reads as TGTGCCAGCTCTCTTCGGGGGGTACCAACCATGAACACTGAAGCTTTCTTT.

The chain combines TRBV7-9 with TRBJ2-5; TRBD1 might be the D (6 bases). In germline, CDR1 is SEHNR, CDR2 FQNEAQ (reference sequence). The CDR3 is 14 amino acids. V shed 9 bases and J shed 3 bases, with 17 bases lying between them. CDR3 residues: CASDTNRVEETQYF. CDR3 bases: TGTGCCAGTGATACCAACAGGGTGGAAGAGACCCAGTACTTC. Using reference TRBV7-9 and TRBJ2-5 for the parts outside the CDR3, the full variable domain is DTGVSQNPRHKITKRGQNVTFRCDPISEHNRLYWYRQTLGQGPEFLTYFQNEAQLEKSRLLSDRFSAERPKGSFSTLEIQRTEQGDSAMYLCASDTNRVEETQYFGPGTRLLVL.

This chain joins TRBV9 and TRBJ2-3; TRBD2 agrees at 11 bases. The CDR3 has 16 residues. Germline assignment: CDR1 SGDLS and CDR2 YYNGEE. V shed 0 bases and J 7 bases; nucleotides not matched to a gene: 7. The CDR3 protein is CASSVGGTSGEYTQYF. The CDR3 bases are TGTGCCAGCAGCGTAGGGGGGACTAGCGGAGAGTATACGCAGTATTTT.

The chain is built from TRBV29-1 and TRBJ2-2; the match to TRBD1 covers 12 bases. Germline values: CDR1 SQVTM, CDR2 ANQGSEA. This CDR3 is built from 18 residues. V shed 4 bases, J shed 0 bases, and the junction held 9 bases outside the gene matches. For the CDR3, the DNA is TGCAGCGTTGTGGGGACAGGGGGCCTGCTAGCGAACACCGGGGAGCTGTTTTTT. It specifies CSVVGTGGLLANTGELFF.

J is TRBJ1-5 and V is TRBV7-2; D unresolved. V gave up 2 bases and J gave up 1 base, with 9 bases separating them. Germline values: CDR1 SGHTA, CDR2 FQGNSA. There are 15 residues in the CDR3. The CDR3 here is CASSLIRESNQPQHF. Written as DNA, the CDR3 is TGTGCCAGCAGCTTAATCCGGGAAAGCAATCAGCCCCAGCATTTT.

The chain couples TRBV7-2 to TRBJ2-2; 12 bases align to TRBD2. V was clipped by 7 bases and J by 4 bases; unmatched bases: 7. Looked up from germline, CDR1 is SGHTA and CDR2 is FQGNSA. This CDR3 comprises 16 residues. The CDR3 nucleotides are TGTGCCAGCACCTACTGGACTAGCGGGGCCACCGGGGAGCTGTTTTTT. As protein: CASTYWTSGATGELFF.

Points on this clone: Other DNA sequences in the sample encode the same CDR3. This chain links TRBV7-2 with TRBJ2-7; D is unresolved. V lost 1 base to trimming and J lost 2 bases, with 6 bases between them. Germline loops: CDR1 SGHTA, CDR2 FQGNSA. CDR3 length: 13 amino acids. Here the CDR3 reads CASSLEPPYEQYF. The CDR3 bases are TGTGCCAGCAGCTTAGAACCCCCCTACGAGCAGTACTTC.

This sequence joins TRBV11-3 and TRBJ2-3; D possibly corresponds to TRBD1 (6 bases). CDR1 and CDR2 from the germline V gene are SGHNT and YENEEA. V lost 5 bases to trimming and J lost 2 bases, with 11 bases between them. This CDR3 has 14 amino acids. CDR3 coding DNA: TGTGCCAGCAGCATAGGGGGACACACAGATACGCAGTATTTT. Translating gives CASSIGGHTDTQYF.

The chain is built from TRBV29-1 and TRBJ1-2, with D unresolved. The V gene lost 5 bases and the J gene lost 0 bases, with 10 bases spanning the gap. The CDR3 contains 13 residues. Per germline, CDR1 SQVTM and CDR2 ANQGSEA. The CDR3 DNA follows: TGCAGCGTTTTGATACCAACTAACTATGGCTACACCTTC. Protein product: CSVLIPTNYGYTF. Looking up the rest from reference TRBV29-1 and TRBJ1-2 gives the full variable domain: SAVISQKPSRDICQRGTSLTIQCQVDSQVTMMFWYRQQPGQSLTLIATANQGSEATYESGFVIDKFPISRPNLTFSTLTVSNMSPEDSSIYLCSVLIPTNYGYTFGSGTRLTVV.

In the case of this clone: Distinct nucleotide sequences in the sample also encode this CDR3. The chain employs TRBV5-1 and TRBJ2-1; 7 bases are a match to TRBD2. V was pared by 3 bases and J by 1 base, with 4 bases of the junction left unmatched. Germline loops: CDR1 SGHRS, CDR2 YFSETQ. The CDR3 extends over 15 amino acids. The CDR3 sequence is CASSSSGSSYNEQFF. The CDR3 coding sequence is TGCGCCAGCAGCTCTAGCGGCTCTTCCTACAATGAGCAGTTCTTC.

V gene TRBV9 combines with J gene TRBJ2-3, with 7 nucleotides matching TRBD1. CDR1 and CDR2 (germline): SGDLS, YYNGEE. After removal of 6 bases from V and 1 base from J, the junction contained 5 bases not matched to a gene. This CDR3 region has 14 residues. CDR3 bases: TGTGCCAGCACCTACGGACAGGGCACAGATACGCAGTATTTT. Its protein product is CASTYGQGTDTQYF.

This clone was recorded a few times. J is TRBJ1-4 and V is TRBV7-9; D gene ambiguous. Germline CDR1 is SEHNR and CDR2 is FQNEAQ (reference sequence). Trimming took off 1 base at V and 3 bases at J, with 6 bases between the two ends. The CDR3 spans 14 residues. The CDR3 DNA sequence: TGTGCCAGCAGCTTAGGGAAGGCTAATGAAAAACTGTTTTTT. Protein: CASSLGKANEKLFF.

To note about this clone: The sample has other DNA sequences that encode this CDR3 too. The V and J genes are TRBV6-5 and TRBJ2-3; the D gene could be TRBD1 or TRBD2 (5 bases each). This CDR3 comprises 14 residues. The V and J ends lost 6 bases and 2 bases respectively, with 12 bases between them. Per germline, CDR1 MNHEY and CDR2 SVGAGI. As DNA, the CDR3 is TGTGCCAGCAGGACGGGGCCAAACACAGATACGCAGTATTTT. This codes for CASRTGPNTDTQYF.

The V call is TRBV6-5, the J call TRBJ2-1; no firm D call. The germline CDR1 and CDR2 sequences are MNHEY and SVGAGI. The CDR3 contains 15 residues. V shed 0 bases and J shed 8 bases, with 14 bases lying between them. CDR3 sequence: CASSYSFPAAYEQFF. In DNA form, the CDR3 reads TGTGCCAGCAGTTACTCCTTTCCGGCTGCCTATGAGCAGTTCTTC.

In DNA, the CDR3 is TGTGCCAGCAGTAAGGGACCCCTTTTACCGTTCTTC. Protein sequence: CASSKGPLLPFF. The V and J genes are TRBV28 and TRBJ2-1; D possibly matches TRBD1 or TRBD2 (5 bases each). Germline values: CDR1 MDHEN, CDR2 SYDVKM. The CDR3 consists of 12 residues. V gave up 5 bases and J gave up 15 bases, with 17 bases separating them.

The chain carries TRBV6-5 and TRBJ1-2; D unclear. Germline V gene lookup returns CDR1 MNHEY and CDR2 SVGAGI. This CDR3 has 14 residues. The V end lost 6 bases, the J end lost 8 bases, and 19 bases lay between the germline ends. CDR3 loop: CASSRGAEGSGYTF. The DNA for the CDR3 is TGTGCCAGCAGCCGAGGAGCAGAAGGGTCGGGCTACACCTTC.

V usage is TRBV9 and J usage is TRBJ2-7; D is unresolved. CDR1 SGDLS and CDR2 YYNGEE come from the germline V gene. The V and J ends lost 4 bases and 3 bases respectively, with 17 bases between them. This CDR3 is built from 15 residues. CDR3 sequence: CASSKGETVFYEQYF. CDR3 DNA: TGTGCCAGCAGCAAAGGTGAGACCGTCTTCTACGAGCAGTACTTC.

CDR3 region: CASSFHRDRGNSGANVLTF. The CDR3 DNA reads TGTGCCAGCAGCTTTCACCGGGACAGGGGAAATTCTGGGGCCAACGTCCTGACTTTC. The gene calls are TRBV5-8 and TRBJ2-6, with TRBD1 matching over 10 bases. CDR1 is SGHTS, CDR2 YDEGEE, per germline. The CDR3 is 19 residues long. Trimming at V came to 2 bases and at J to 1 base, leaving 9 bases not matched to a gene.

V usage is TRBV7-2 and J usage is TRBJ2-1, with 11 bases that match TRBD2. Germline lookup yields CDR1 SGHTA and CDR2 FQGNSA. This CDR3 is 17 amino acids long. V lost 5 bases to trimming and J lost 12 bases; unmatched junction nucleotides: 18. For the CDR3, the DNA is TGTGCCAGCAGCCTGGAAGTAGCGGGGGGGACGGCAATGGTGCAGTTCTTC. Its protein is CASSLEVAGGTAMVQFF.

The chain is built from TRBV28 and TRBJ2-5; 7 bases align to TRBD2. The CDR3 covers 19 residues. V gave up 3 bases and J gave up 4 bases; unmatched junction bases: 20. Germline V gene lookup returns CDR1 MDHEN and CDR2 SYDVKM. The CDR3 is CASSFGRGYRGRSGETQYF. DNA of the CDR3: TGTGCCAGCAGTTTTGGGCGGGGTTATCGCGGGAGAAGCGGAGAGACCCAGTACTTC.

The genes are TRBV29-1 and TRBJ2-3; maybe TRBD2 (7 bases). The length of the CDR3 is 14 residues. Trimming stripped 4 bases from V and 4 bases from J, with 15 bases between. Germline CDR1 reads SQVTM; CDR2 reads ANQGSEA. CDR3 region: CSVGGGSGADTQYF. CDR3 in DNA: TGCAGCGTTGGGGGGGGCAGTGGGGCAGATACGCAGTATTTT.

As to this clone: The sample carries other DNA sequences with the same CDR3. The chain is built from TRBV5-6 and TRBJ2-3; TRBD2 matches at 8 bases. This CDR3 is 16 amino acids long. Trimming at V came to 0 bases and at J to 3 bases, leaving 6 bases not matched to a gene. The V gene's germline CDR1 is SGHDT and CDR2 YYEEEE. CDR3 amino acids: CASSLVSASGTDTQYF. The CDR3 DNA reads as TGTGCCAGCAGCTTGGTATCGGCTAGCGGGACAGATACGCAGTATTTT.

The chain joins TRBV7-6 to TRBJ2-1, with TRBD2 matching over 10 bases. CDR1 and CDR2 (germline): SGHVS, FNYEAQ. This CDR3 is built from 17 residues. V lost 3 bases and J lost 0; bases outside the gene matches: 5. The CDR3 loop reads CASSFTSGMSSYNEQFF. CDR3 DNA sequence: TGTGCCAGCAGCTTTACTAGCGGGATGAGCTCCTACAATGAGCAGTTCTTC.

The gene calls are TRBV28 and TRBJ2-7, with D possibly called TRBD1 or TRBD2 (5 bases each). CDR3 size: 14 residues. The germline gives CDR1 MDHEN, CDR2 SYDVKM. The ends were cut back, 2 bases at V and 6 bases at J, with 14 bases in the middle. CDR3 DNA: TGTGCCAGCAGTTTAGGGACGTCCATTCGCGAGCAGTACTTC. Protein product: CASSLGTSIREQYF.

For this clone: The same CDR3 is also encoded by other DNA sequences in this sample. This chain uses TRBV7-2 with TRBJ1-1; no clear D gene. The V gene's germline CDR1 is SGHTA and CDR2 FQGNSA. The V gene lost 1 base and the J gene lost 1 base, with 4 bases spanning the gap. The CDR3 contains 13 residues. The CDR3 sequence: CASSLDQNTEAFF. The CDR3 nucleotides read TGTGCCAGCAGCTTAGATCAGAACACTGAAGCTTTCTTT.

The chain links TRBV28 to TRBJ2-7; TRBD2 agrees at 10 bases. From germline, CDR1 is MDHEN and CDR2 SYDVKM. The CDR3 consists of 15 residues. Unmatched junction bases numbered 7, after V lost 6 bases and J lost 2 bases. The CDR3 DNA follows: TGTGCCAGCAGCGGTCCGGGACTAGCGACCTACGAGCAGTACTTC. Translating gives CASSGPGLATYEQYF.